These 32 T cell receptor beta chains came from one sample sequenced in a study of blood T cell repertoires in COVID-19. The method was immunoSEQ multiplex PCR; TCRdb's version includes in-frame clones alone and lacks a portion of them. The data contain 100,000 to 120,000 clones, 70% to 90% of them seen just once; the ten biggest clones take up around 4.4%. Sequencing was performed on peripheral blood. The origin of the receptors is a human donor in a cohort sampled during active COVID-19.

The chain recombines TRBV6-2 or TRBV6-3 with TRBJ1-5; weak D call: TRBD1 (5 bases). CDR3 size: 18 residues. Germline CDR1 reads MNHEY; CDR2 reads SVGEGT. Trimming left V 0 bases short and J 0 bases short, with 15 bases between. The CDR3 is CASSYSFRTGGSNQPQHF. In DNA form, the CDR3 reads TGTGCCAGCAGTTACTCTTTCCGCACGGGGGGTAGCAATCAGCCCCAGCATTTT.

This clone was picked up many times. The J gene is TRBJ1-1, the V gene TRBV5-1; no definite D call. Germline V lookup: CDR1 SGHRS, CDR2 YFSETQ. The CDR3 has 12 amino acids. V lost 2 bases and J 4 bases, leaving 6 bases between the germline ends. The CDR3 region has the DNA TGCGCCAGCAGCTTAACGGGCACTGAAGCTTTCTTT. Protein sequence: CASSLTGTEAFF. The complete variable domain, with remaining parts taken from reference TRBV5-1 and TRBJ1-1, reads KAGVTQTPRYLIKTRGQQVTLSCSPISGHRSVSWYQQTPGQGLQFLFEYFSETQRNKGNFPGRFSGRQFSNSRSEMNVSTLELGDSALYLCASSLTGTEAFFGQGTRLTVV.

J is TRBJ1-5 and V is TRBV19, with D perhaps matching TRBD1 (5 bases). This CDR3 has 15 amino acids. CDR1 is LNHDA and CDR2 is SQIVND in the germline V gene (reference sequence). V lost 2 bases, J lost 3 bases, and 11 bases lay in between. The DNA for the CDR3 is TGTGCCAGTAGTATAAAAGGGGATAACAATCAGCCCCAGCATTTT. Its protein product is CASSIKGDNNQPQHF.

The rearrangement uses TRBV9 and TRBJ1-1; D unresolved. Germline values: CDR1 SGDLS, CDR2 YYNGEE. With 4 bases removed from V and 0 bases from J, the gap between germline ends came to 13 bases. CDR3 length equals 15 residues. CDR3 sequence: CASSPRPSLNTEAFF. Written as DNA, the CDR3 is TGTGCCAGCAGCCCTAGGCCATCACTGAACACTGAAGCTTTCTTT.

The chain couples TRBV9 to TRBJ1-6; D is possibly TRBD1 (5 bases). Germline V gene lookup returns CDR1 SGDLS and CDR2 YYNGEE. The CDR3 consists of 14 residues. V was shortened by 4 bases and J by 6 bases, with 11 bases between the two germline ends. The CDR3 DNA follows: TGTGCCAGCAGCCAACCCGGGGGTAATTCACCCCTCCACTTT. The encoded protein is CASSQPGGNSPLHF.

This chain links TRBV19 with TRBJ1-5; D possibly corresponds to TRBD1 (6 bases). CDR3 length equals 13 residues. Germline loops: CDR1 LNHDA, CDR2 SQIVND (reference sequence). V was clipped by 4 bases and J by 6 bases, with 10 bases between them. The CDR3 protein is CASSTRTAQPQHF. The CDR3 bases are TGTGCCAGTAGTACCCGGACAGCTCAGCCCCAGCATTTT. Full variable domain (remainder filled in from reference TRBV19 and TRBJ1-5): DGGITQSPKYLFRKEGQNVTLSCEQNLNHDAMYWYRQDPGQGLRLIYYSQIVNDFQKGDIAEGYSVSREKKESFPLTVTSAQKNPTAFYLCASSTRTAQPQHFGDGTRLSIL.

J is TRBJ2-2 and V is TRBV7-9; 7 bases match TRBD2. Germline V gene lookup returns CDR1 SEHNR and CDR2 FQNEAQ (reference sequence). The CDR3 is 15 residues long. With V trimmed by 8 bases and J by 6 bases, 12 bases remained unmatched. The CDR3: CASPRQRGLAGELFF. The DNA for the CDR3 is TGTGCCAGCCCTAGGCAGCGGGGTCTGGCCGGGGAGCTGTTTTTT.

Only one count was recorded for this clone. V is TRBV10-3 and J is TRBJ2-2; 10 bases map to TRBD1. The trim removed 3 bases at V and 4 bases at J, leaving 11 bases unmatched. Germline V gives CDR1 ENHRY, CDR2 SYGVKD. The CDR3 totals 18 residues. CDR3 residues: CAISDGTGQGSGTGELFF. The CDR3 nucleotides are TGTGCCATCAGTGATGGAACGGGACAGGGGAGTGGCACCGGGGAGCTGTTTTTT.

The V and J genes are TRBV10-3 and TRBJ2-7, with 8 bases identical to TRBD1. Germline-derived CDR1 and CDR2 are ENHRY and SYGVKD. V shed 6 bases, J shed 4 bases, and the junction held 8 bases outside the gene matches. The CDR3 length is 14 residues. The CDR3 reads CAISKQGDGYEQYF. In nucleotides, the CDR3 is TGTGCCATCAGCAAACAGGGGGATGGTTACGAGCAGTACTTC.

In its sample, this clone was seen a few times. The chain employs TRBV30 and TRBJ1-5, with a possible D match to TRBD1 (5 bases). The CDR3 consists of 17 residues. CDR1 GTSNPN and CDR2 SVGIG come from the germline V gene (reference sequence). V lost 2 bases and J lost 0, with 17 bases in between. In DNA, the CDR3 is TGTGCCTGGAGTCGGGCAGGGAGGGAGCGTAGCAATCAGCCCCAGCATTTT. Its protein product is CAWSRAGRERSNQPQHF.

The chain couples TRBV5-6 to TRBJ2-1; 8 bases are shared with TRBD1. V was clipped by 4 bases and J by 6 bases; unmatched bases: 9. This CDR3 region has 15 residues. CDR1 is SGHDT, CDR2 YYEEEE, per germline. The CDR3 coding sequence is TGTGCCAGCAGCAGGACAGGGCGGGGTGTCAATGAGCAGTTCTTC. Protein sequence: CASSRTGRGVNEQFF.

The chain joins TRBV30 to TRBJ2-1; 7 bases align to TRBD1. This CDR3 is built from 13 residues. The V and J ends lost 3 bases and 7 bases, in that order; junction bases with no gene match: 6. From germline, CDR1 is GTSNPN and CDR2 SVGIG (reference sequence). CDR3 bases: TGTGCCTGGAGCCGGGACAGTCCTAATGAGCAGTTCTTC. Its protein product is CAWSRDSPNEQFF.

This chain uses TRBV10-2 with TRBJ1-1; the D is unclear. V lost 6 bases to trimming and J lost 3 bases, with 5 bases between them. Per the germline V gene, CDR1 is WSHSY and CDR2 is SAAADI. The CDR3 covers 11 residues. The CDR3 DNA reads as TGCGCCAGCAGCCCTGACACTGAAGCTTTCTTT. This codes for CASSPDTEAFF.

This clone was picked up a small number of times. CDR3 nucleotide sequence: TGTGCCAGCTCACCAGCAGGGGGCAATCAGCCCCAGCATTTT. Translating gives CASSPAGGNQPQHF. The rearrangement joins TRBV18 to TRBJ1-5; TRBD1 is a possible D gene (6 bases). Germline V gene sequence: CDR1 KGHSH, CDR2 LQKENI. V was pared by 2 bases and J by 2 bases, with 7 bases between. This CDR3 is 14 amino acids long.

The chain couples TRBV9 to TRBJ2-1, with TRBD2 matching 14 bases. After removal of 5 bases from V and 0 bases from J, the junction contained 13 bases not matched to a gene. The germline CDR1 and CDR2 sequences are SGDLS and YYNGEE. The CDR3 extends over 20 amino acids. CDR3 sequence reads: CASSILPGLAGEYSYNEQFF. In nucleotides, the CDR3 is TGTGCCAGCAGTATTCTGCCGGGACTAGCGGGGGAATACTCCTACAATGAGCAGTTCTTC.

V gene TRBV20-1 combines with J gene TRBJ1-5; D unclear. Trimming shortened V by 3 bases and J by 4 bases, and 19 bases separated the two germline ends. CDR1 is DFQATT and CDR2 is SNEGSKA in the germline V gene (reference sequence). The CDR3 has 16 amino acids. The CDR3 DNA sequence: TGCAGTGCTAGTTTGGATTTGGGTCGGGGAAATCAGCCCCAGCATTTT. Protein sequence: CSASLDLGRGNQPQHF.

This clone is labeled as medium-sized. The chain has TRBV27 and TRBJ2-3, with 11 bases aligning to TRBD2. The CDR3 runs to 16 residues. The V gene's germline CDR1 is MNHEY and CDR2 SMNVEV (reference sequence). Trimming took 3 bases from V and 4 from J; bases not matched to a gene: 6. Here the CDR3 reads CASSFTSGSFPDTQYF. The CDR3 region has the DNA TGTGCCAGCAGTTTCACTAGCGGGAGCTTCCCAGATACGCAGTATTTT.

The V and J genes are TRBV19 and TRBJ1-5, with a tentative D call TRBD1 (6 bases). The CDR3 has 15 residues. Trimming stripped 4 bases from V and 5 bases from J, with 15 bases between. CDR1 LNHDA and CDR2 SQIVND come from the germline V gene (reference sequence). This chain's CDR3 is CASSTLGRGDQPQHF. Here the CDR3 DNA reads TGTGCCAGTAGTACTCTTGGCAGGGGAGATCAGCCCCAGCATTTT.

This clone has only a few counts. This sequence joins TRBV7-9 and TRBJ1-1; 8 bases line up with TRBD1. V was pared by 4 bases and J by 1 base, with 5 bases of the junction left unmatched. The CDR3 sequence is 15 residues long. The germline V gene has CDR1 SEHNR and CDR2 FQNEAQ (reference sequence). CDR3 region: CASSSTGAQNTEAFF. CDR3 coding DNA: TGTGCCAGCAGCTCGACAGGGGCCCAGAACACTGAAGCTTTCTTT.

This rearrangement joins TRBV30 to TRBJ2-4; tentative D call: TRBD1 (6 bases). Deletions cut 2 bases from V and 0 bases from J, with 20 bases between. Germline V gene data show CDR1 as GTSNPN and CDR2 as SVGIG (reference sequence). The CDR3 covers 18 residues. The CDR3: CAWSPNEGERLAKNIQYF. CDR3 in DNA: TGTGCCTGGAGTCCTAACGAGGGGGAGCGTCTAGCCAAAAACATTCAGTACTTC.

This clone appeared once. V gene TRBV13 combines with J gene TRBJ2-1; 9 bases are a match to TRBD1. After removal of 5 bases from V and 9 bases from J, the junction contained 8 bases not matched to a gene. CDR1 PRHDT and CDR2 FYEKMQ come from the germline V gene (reference sequence). The CDR3 has 14 amino acids. The chain's CDR3 is CASSLTGGKGEQFF. For the CDR3, the DNA is TGTGCCAGCAGCCTGACAGGGGGGAAGGGTGAGCAGTTCTTC.

V usage is TRBV2 and J usage is TRBJ2-7; D gene unclear. Germline CDR1 reads SNHLY; CDR2 reads FYNNEI. Trimming left V 6 bases short and J 3 bases short, with 3 bases between. The CDR3 runs 10 residues. The CDR3 DNA reads TGTGCCAGCAGCCGCTACGAGCAGTACTTC. Protein: CASSRYEQYF. Together with reference TRBV2 and TRBJ2-7, the CDR3 gives the full variable domain: EPEVTQTPSHQVTQMGQEVILRCVPISNHLYFYWYRQILGQKVEFLVSFYNNEISEKSEIFDDQFSVERPDGSNFTLKIRSTKLEDSAMYFCASSRYEQYFGPGTRLTVT.

This chain joins TRBV28 and TRBJ2-1; 16 positions match TRBD2. This CDR3 region has 17 residues. Germline CDR1 is MDHEN and CDR2 is SYDVKM. The junction had 12 bases not matched to a gene; V was cut back by 6 bases and J by 10 bases. As DNA, the CDR3 is TGTGCCAGCAGACCCTATGGGACTAGCGGGGGGGGTAGGGAGCAGTTCTTC. Amino acids: CASRPYGTSGGGREQFF.

This clone came up once. V is TRBV27 and J is TRBJ2-1; 8 bases are a match to TRBD2. Trimming cost V 5 bases and J 2 bases; bases outside gene matches: 17. This CDR3 has 19 amino acids. Per the germline V gene, CDR1 is MNHEY and CDR2 is SMNVEV (reference sequence). Written as DNA, the CDR3 is TGTGCCAGCAGTCCTGGGACTAGTAACCGCCTTAGCGCCTACAATGAGCAGTTCTTC. Its translation: CASSPGTSNRLSAYNEQFF.

The rearrangement uses TRBV29-1 and TRBJ1-1; TRBD1 matches 7 bases. CDR1 is SQVTM and CDR2 is ANQGSEA in the germline V gene. The J segment lost 0 bases and the V segment lost 8 bases, leaving 3 bases of the junction unmatched. The CDR3 covers 12 residues. CDR3: CSSGQVNTEAFF. CDR3 nucleotide sequence: TGCAGCTCTGGACAGGTGAACACTGAAGCTTTCTTT.

V is TRBV2 and J is TRBJ1-5, with TRBD1 matching over 7 bases. The CDR3 has 17 residues. Trimming removed 6 bases from V and 2 bases from J; junction bases left unmatched: 13. Germline values: CDR1 SNHLY, CDR2 FYNNEI. CDR3: CASRGTDGSFGNQPQHF. The DNA of the CDR3 is TGTGCCAGCAGGGGGACAGACGGTTCCTTCGGCAATCAGCCCCAGCATTTT.

V and J are TRBV19 and TRBJ2-5; 10 nucleotides line up with TRBD1. Germline assignment: CDR1 LNHDA and CDR2 SQIVND (reference sequence). This CDR3 has 15 residues. V trimming: 5 bases; J trimming: 6 bases; junction bases outside the gene matches: 9. The CDR3 reads CASSSKTGGLKTQYF. CDR3 nucleotides: TGTGCCAGTAGTTCAAAGACAGGGGGCTTAAAGACCCAGTACTTC. Variable domain in full (rest from reference TRBV19 and TRBJ2-5): DGGITQSPKYLFRKEGQNVTLSCEQNLNHDAMYWYRQDPGQGLRLIYYSQIVNDFQKGDIAEGYSVSREKKESFPLTVTSAQKNPTAFYLCASSSKTGGLKTQYFGPGTRLLVL.

The sample holds one count of this clone. The chain couples TRBV28 to TRBJ1-3; tentative D call: TRBD1 (6 bases). With 7 bases removed from V and 4 bases from J, the gap between germline ends came to 14 bases. This CDR3 region has 14 residues. Germline V CDR1 and CDR2: MDHEN, SYDVKM. The CDR3 protein is CASNGQGSGNTIYF. The CDR3 nucleotides read TGTGCCAGCAATGGGCAGGGGTCGGGAAACACCATATATTTT. Based on the CDR3 plus reference TRBV28 and TRBJ1-3, the full variable domain is DVKVTQSSRYLVKRTGEKVFLECVQDMDHENMFWYRQDPGLGLRLIYFSYDVKMKEKGDIPEGYSVSREKKERFSLILESASTNQTSMYLCASNGQGSGNTIYFGEGSWLTVV.

The V call is TRBV19, the J call TRBJ2-7; the D gene is possibly TRBD1 (5 bases). The V gene lost 1 base and the J gene lost 6 bases, with 10 bases spanning the gap. The CDR3 spans 13 residues. Germline loops: CDR1 LNHDA, CDR2 SQIVND (reference sequence). The CDR3 DNA sequence: TGTGCCAGTAGTATAGTCGACAGAAGCGAGCAGTACTTC. Translation gives CASSIVDRSEQYF.

The chain joins TRBV27 to TRBJ2-3; 15 positions match TRBD2. V shed 4 bases, J shed 0 bases, and the junction held 8 bases outside the gene matches. The CDR3 consists of 19 residues. Germline CDR1 reads MNHEY; CDR2 reads SMNVEV (reference sequence). The CDR3 sequence is CASSSHRGTSGGSTDTQYF. In DNA, the CDR3 is TGTGCCAGCAGTTCCCATAGGGGGACTAGCGGGGGGAGCACAGATACGCAGTATTTT.

This clone was counted a single time. V is TRBV7-9 and J is TRBJ2-1; D might be TRBD1 (5 bases). This CDR3 has 15 amino acids. Germline V lookup: CDR1 SEHNR, CDR2 FQNEAQ (reference sequence). Trimming removed 5 bases at V and 5 bases at J, with 16 bases between. CDR3 residues: CASSLGLTENNEQFF. The DNA of the CDR3 is TGTGCCAGCAGCCTAGGCCTGACAGAAAACAATGAGCAGTTCTTC.

The CDR3 loop reads CASSKDGLAEKNTEAFF. The CDR3 coding sequence is TGTGCCAGCAGCAAAGACGGACTGGCTGAAAAGAACACTGAAGCTTTCTTT. The chain links TRBV21-1 to TRBJ1-1. TRBV21-1 is labeled a pseudogene. The CDR3 is made up of 17 amino acids.